This note documents a single T cell receptor beta chain sequence. The data were obtained in a study of blood T cell repertoires in COVID-19. Original analysis: Nucleated cell counts were estimated from reference gene primer amplification. Sequencing used immunoSEQ multiplex PCR; TCRdb keeps in-frame clones, though not all of them. The V and J calls and clone size are taken from that table; D and trimming were inferred from the DNA. The data show 20,000 to 30,000 clones, approximately 92% seen once. CDR3 length: 16 amino acids. Germline values: CDR1 SGHRS, CDR2 YFSETQ. V lost 0 bases and J 0 bases, leaving 12 bases between the germline ends.

The V and J genes are TRBV5-1 and TRBJ1-1; the D gene is possibly TRBD1 (6 bases). The receptor comes from a human donor in a cohort sampled during active COVID-19. The sample comprised peripheral blood. The CDR3 loop is CASSLVGTYMNTEAFF. CDR3 sequence (DNA): TGCGCCAGCAGCTTGGTTGGGACATACATGAACACTGAAGCTTTCTTT.